A single sample is the source of the 31 T cell receptor beta chains below, sequenced in a study of human T cells and chemical hapten exposure. The time point is: pre-sensitization, week 0. The sample's treatment: therapeutic diphenylcyclopropenone sensitization with weekly scalp DPC. TCRdb redid the calling of the RACE reads with MiXCR, one entry per CDR3 protein. The sample has 45,000 to 65,000 distinct CDR3 sequences; more than 9% are singletons. Source: whole blood, taken in connection with sensitization to the hapten diphenylcyclopropenone (DPC). The receptors here all came from a man between 40 and 49 years old with alopecia areata. Some clones in this sample may be carry-over from other donors' samples.

The chain links TRBV6-5 to TRBJ2-1; 10 bases map to TRBD1. CDR1 MNHEY and CDR2 SVGAGI come from the germline V gene. V lost 4 bases, J lost 7 bases, and 10 bases stayed unmatched. The length of the CDR3 is 16 residues. The CDR3 coding sequence is TGTGCCAGCAGTTCCCTCCCGGGACAGGGGCCAAATGAGCAGTTCTTC. Translated: CASSSLPGQGPNEQFF.

The chain combines TRBV5-1 with TRBJ1-1, with 7 positions matching TRBD1. The V segment lost 9 bases and the J segment 4 bases; nucleotides outside the gene matches: 9. The CDR3 is 13 amino acids. Germline values: CDR1 SGHRS, CDR2 YFSETQ. The CDR3 DNA follows: TGCGCCACCAAAGAGCCAGGGGGCACTGAAGCTTTCTTT. Translation gives CATKEPGGTEAFF. The full variable domain, with the rest looked up from reference TRBV5-1 and TRBJ1-1, is KAGVTQTPRYLIKTRGQQVTLSCSPISGHRSVSWYQQTPGQGLQFLFEYFSETQRNKGNFPGRFSGRQFSNSRSEMNVSTLELGDSALYLCATKEPGGTEAFFGQGTRLTVV.

This clonotype was observed at least ten times. The chain employs TRBV12-3 or TRBV12-4 and TRBJ1-5, with D possibly TRBD1 on 6 matching bases. Trimming shortened V by 6 bases and J by 0 bases, and 12 bases separated the two germline ends. This CDR3 spans 15 amino acids. CDR3 DNA sequence: TGTGCCAGCAGCTCAGGACAGTATAGCAATCAGCCCCAGCATTTT. Protein sequence: CASSSGQYSNQPQHF.

This clonotype was counted at least ten times. The chain couples TRBV7-8 to TRBJ2-3; TRBD2 agrees at 10 bases. The V gene end was trimmed by 2 bases and the J gene end by 4 bases; junction bases not matched to a gene: 6. Germline CDR1 SGHVS, CDR2 FQNEAQ. This CDR3 comprises 16 residues. The CDR3 coding sequence is TGTGCCAGCAGCTTAATTCCTAGCGGGGGTCCAGATACGCAGTATTTT. This codes for CASSLIPSGGPDTQYF.

This clonotype occurred many times. The gene calls are TRBV12-3 or TRBV12-4 and TRBJ1-5; 7 bases line up with TRBD1. J lost 6 bases, V lost 5 bases, and 7 bases had no gene match. The CDR3 has 14 amino acids. In DNA, the CDR3 is TGTGCCAGCAGTGTCAGGGGGGCGGGTCAGCCCCAGCATTTT. This translates into CASSVRGAGQPQHF.

This clonotype was seen ten or more times. This rearrangement joins TRBV6-6 to TRBJ2-5; no firm D call. The germline gives CDR1 MNHNY, CDR2 SVGAGI (reference sequence). Trimming took 5 bases from V and 3 from J, leaving 13 bases between them. The CDR3 sequence is 14 residues long. This CDR3 reads CASSAQSWEETQYF. CDR3 nucleotides: TGTGCCAGCAGTGCCCAATCGTGGGAAGAGACCCAGTACTTC.

This clonotype was picked up a small number of times. The chain carries TRBV7-2 and TRBJ1-2; D is uncertain. V lost 1 base and J 5 bases, leaving 11 bases between the germline ends. The CDR3 extends over 14 amino acids. Germline V CDR1 and CDR2: SGHTA, FQGNSA. As DNA, the CDR3 is TGTGCCAGCAGCTTAGATAACAGTCCATATGGCTACACCTTC. Translated, it gives CASSLDNSPYGYTF. The whole variable domain, remainder taken from reference TRBV7-2 and TRBJ1-2, is GAGVSQSPSNKVTEKGKDVELRCDPISGHTALYWYRQSLGQGLEFLIYFQGNSAPDKSGLPSDRFSAERTGGSVSTLTIQRTQQEDSAVYLCASSLDNSPYGYTFGSGTRLTVV.

A word on this clonotype: The junction departs from germline at one end; a sequencing error may be responsible. The J gene is TRBJ1-1, the V gene TRBV6-2 or TRBV6-3; 8 nucleotides match TRBD1. The germline V gene has CDR1 MNHEY and CDR2 SVGEGT. This CDR3 has 16 residues. CDR3 loop: CASSYSQGAAGTEVFF. CDR3 DNA: TGTGCCAGCAGTTACTCGCAGGGGGCGGCGGGGACTGAAGTTTTCTTT.

In its sample, this clonotype was seen many times. V is TRBV7-6 and J is TRBJ2-1, with no clear D. Trimming stripped 5 bases from V and 7 bases from J, with 12 bases between. This CDR3 is built from 13 residues. Germline V gene sequence: CDR1 SGHVS, CDR2 FNYEAQ. The CDR3 reads CASSVGPTNEQFF. DNA for the CDR3: TGTGCCAGCAGCGTAGGCCCCACGAATGAGCAGTTCTTC.

In its sample, this clonotype was seen many times. The chain carries TRBV18 and TRBJ1-5; D gene ambiguous. V was trimmed by 4 bases and J by 0 bases, leaving 10 bases between them. The CDR3 has 15 amino acids. CDR1 KGHSH and CDR2 LQKENI come from the germline V gene. The CDR3 region is CASSRNPNSNQPQHF. CDR3 DNA sequence: TGTGCCAGCTCACGGAACCCGAATAGCAATCAGCCCCAGCATTTT.

In this sample, this clonotype turned up many times. This rearrangement joins TRBV6-1 to TRBJ1-1; a possible D gene is TRBD1 (5 bases). The germline CDR1 and CDR2 sequences are MNHNS and SASEGT. CDR3 length: 14 amino acids. V was pared by 8 bases and J by 8 bases, with 21 bases between. Here the CDR3 DNA reads TGTGCCAGCGTCCTTTTTTTCGGGCAGGGAGAAGCTTTCTTT. It encodes CASVLFFGQGEAFF.

The V call is TRBV19, the J call TRBJ1-5, with TRBD1 matching over 8 bases. V was clipped by 7 bases and J by 4 bases; unmatched bases: 9. The CDR3 is 15 residues long. The germline V gene has CDR1 LNHDA and CDR2 SQIVND (reference sequence). The CDR3 region is CASTVDRARNQPQHF. The CDR3 DNA is TGTGCCAGTACCGTGGACAGGGCGAGGAATCAGCCCCAGCATTTT. Combining the CDR3 with reference TRBV19 and TRBJ1-5 gives the whole variable domain DGGITQSPKYLFRKEGQNVTLSCEQNLNHDAMYWYRQDPGQGLRLIYYSQIVNDFQKGDIAEGYSVSREKKESFPLTVTSAQKNPTAFYLCASTVDRARNQPQHFGDGTRLSIL.

This clonotype appeared a few times. The CDR3 here is CASSGGAGFSEAFF. The CDR3 DNA is TGTGCCAGCAGTGGGGGAGCCGGGTTTTCTGAAGCTTTCTTT. The V call is TRBV2, the J call TRBJ1-1, with unresolved D. Trimming left V 4 bases short and J 6 bases short, with 15 bases between. Germline V lookup: CDR1 SNHLY, CDR2 FYNNEI. This CDR3 region has 14 residues.

This clonotype was counted between two and nine times. A junction end diverges from the germline sequence, so it may reflect a read error. The chain combines TRBV28 with TRBJ2-1, with 10 bases fitting TRBD1. The CDR3 sequence is 15 residues long. Germline values: CDR1 MDHEN, CDR2 SYDVKM. For the CDR3, the DNA is TGTGCCAGCAGGGGACAGGGGTTGATTAGCGGTCCTATTAGCTTC. It translates to CASRGQGLISGPISF.

The chain recombines TRBV5-1 with TRBJ2-3; no reliable D call. The CDR3 length is 11 residues. The germline CDR1 and CDR2 sequences are SGHRS and YFSETQ. V lost 7 bases to trimming and J lost 4 bases, with 7 bases between them. The CDR3 DNA reads TGCGCCAGCTCCGAGGCAGATACGCAGTATTTT. Translating it yields CASSEADTQYF.

The chain has TRBV7-9 and TRBJ2-3, with TRBD2 identical over 7 bases. CDR3 length: 20 amino acids. Germline V gene data show CDR1 as SEHNR and CDR2 as FQNEAQ (reference sequence). V shed 4 bases, J shed 7 bases, and the junction held 26 bases outside the gene matches. The CDR3 loop is CASSSIGVSGLPEGVNTQYF. CDR3 in DNA: TGTGCCAGCAGCTCAATCGGCGTTAGCGGGCTCCCCGAAGGTGTGAATACGCAGTATTTT. The full variable domain, completed using reference TRBV7-9 and TRBJ2-3, is DTGVSQNPRHKITKRGQNVTFRCDPISEHNRLYWYRQTLGQGPEFLTYFQNEAQLEKSRLLSDRFSAERPKGSFSTLEIQRTEQGDSAMYLCASSSIGVSGLPEGVNTQYFGPGTRLTVL.

This clonotype was recorded many times. V usage is TRBV28 and J usage is TRBJ2-2, with TRBD2 identical over 7 bases. CDR1 and CDR2 from the germline V gene are MDHEN and SYDVKM. Trimming took 4 bases from V and 0 from J; bases not matched to a gene: 11. The CDR3 has 18 residues. The chain's CDR3 is CASSSYTGGRANTGELFF. CDR3 DNA: TGTGCCAGCAGTTCTTACACCGGCGGGAGAGCGAACACCGGGGAGCTGTTTTTT.

This clonotype came up a few times. The rearrangement links TRBV18 to TRBJ1-6, with D unresolved. The CDR3 sequence is 15 residues long. V lost 2 bases and J 6 bases, leaving 11 bases between the germline ends. The germline V gene encodes CDR1 KGHSH and CDR2 LQKENI. CDR3 nucleotides: TGTGCCAGCTCACCATTGGAGGCACGTAATTCACCCCTCCACTTT. It translates to CASSPLEARNSPLHF.

This clonotype was counted a few times. The chain uses TRBV5-1 and TRBJ2-1; 7 nucleotides line up with TRBD1. Germline V gives CDR1 SGHRS, CDR2 YFSETQ. Trimming cost V 1 base and J 8 bases; bases outside gene matches: 9. CDR3 length: 15 residues. The CDR3 region is CASSLIPGTEYEQFF. In DNA form, the CDR3 reads TGCGCCAGCAGCTTGATTCCGGGGACAGAATATGAGCAGTTCTTC.

This chain uses TRBV30 with TRBJ2-7; D is possibly TRBD1 or TRBD2 (5 bases each). Trimming pared 1 base from V and 9 bases from J, leaving 13 bases between. CDR3 length: 12 amino acids. The germline CDR1 and CDR2 sequences are GTSNPN and SVGIG (reference sequence). The CDR3 sequence: CAWSGGTGWQYF. DNA of the CDR3: TGTGCCTGGAGTGGAGGGACGGGGTGGCAGTACTTC.

J is TRBJ2-3 and V is TRBV5-4; 11 bases map to TRBD1. The J segment lost 2 bases and the V segment lost 3 bases, leaving 5 bases of the junction unmatched. Germline CDR1 SGHNT, CDR2 YYREEE (reference sequence). The CDR3 spans 16 residues. The DNA of the CDR3 is TGTGCCAGCAGCTGGGACAGGGGGTCCCTCACAGATACGCAGTATTTT. It is translated as CASSWDRGSLTDTQYF.

This clonotype has just a few counts. The chain uses TRBV27 and TRBJ2-7, with 8 bases that match TRBD2. With V trimmed by 2 bases and J by 3 bases, 3 bases remained unmatched. This CDR3 contains 14 residues. Germline V gene lookup returns CDR1 MNHEY and CDR2 SMNVEV (reference sequence). In DNA form, the CDR3 reads TGTGCCAGCAGTTTAACCGGGACTAGCTACGAGCAGTACTTC. Amino acids: CASSLTGTSYEQYF.

This clonotype was counted ten times or more. The chain combines TRBV27 with TRBJ2-7; D may be TRBD2 (6 bases). V was clipped by 4 bases and J by 3 bases, with 10 bases between them. CDR1 is MNHEY, CDR2 SMNVEV, per germline (reference sequence). The CDR3 covers 13 residues. The DNA of the CDR3 is TGTGCCAGCAGTTCAAGCGGGTACTACGAGCAGTACTTC. Translated, it gives CASSSSGYYEQYF.

V usage is TRBV20-1 and J usage is TRBJ2-3; D remains ambiguous. CDR3 length: 14 amino acids. Trimming left V 6 bases short and J 4 bases short, with 17 bases between. Per germline, CDR1 DFQATT and CDR2 SNEGSKA (reference sequence). CDR3 in DNA: TGCAGTGCCCTGCTAGAATCGTTGCCAGATACGCAGTATTTT. Residues: CSALLESLPDTQYF.

The chain employs TRBV6-6 and TRBJ2-7; 8 positions agree with TRBD2. Germline values: CDR1 MNHNY, CDR2 SVGAGI (reference sequence). V trimming: 4 bases; J trimming: 4 bases; junction bases outside the gene matches: 9. The CDR3 runs 15 residues. CDR3 amino acids: CASSFPAGAFYEQYF. Here the CDR3 DNA reads TGTGCCAGCAGTTTCCCAGCGGGAGCTTTTTACGAGCAGTACTTC.

This clonotype was seen many times. This chain links TRBV27 with TRBJ2-1, with 10 bases matching TRBD1. The germline CDR1 and CDR2 sequences are MNHEY and SMNVEV (reference sequence). The CDR3 sequence is 16 residues long. Trimming at V came to 6 bases and at J to 7 bases, leaving 12 bases not matched to a gene. CDR3 in DNA: TGTGCCAGCAGGGACCTGACAGGGGGCCATATGAATGAGCAGTTCTTC. Protein product: CASRDLTGGHMNEQFF.

The V call is TRBV5-1, the J call TRBJ2-1, with 7 nucleotides matching TRBD2. CDR3 length equals 14 residues. The germline V gene encodes CDR1 SGHRS and CDR2 YFSETQ. V lost 4 bases to trimming and J lost 8 bases; unmatched junction nucleotides: 9. CDR3 loop: CASSPGLEVDEQFF. The CDR3 region has the DNA TGCGCCAGCAGCCCTGGACTAGAAGTGGATGAGCAGTTCTTC.

Ten or more counts support this clonotype. The chain carries TRBV20-1 and TRBJ1-5; TRBD1 agrees at 7 bases. Germline V gives CDR1 DFQATT, CDR2 SNEGSKA (reference sequence). V trimming: 2 bases; J trimming: 2 bases; junction bases outside the gene matches: 6. The CDR3 is 15 residues long. The CDR3 spells CSARRRGRGNQPQHF. The CDR3 DNA sequence: TGCAGTGCTAGAAGGAGGGGGCGAGGCAATCAGCCCCAGCATTTT.

The chain recombines TRBV7-2 with TRBJ2-7; 10 nucleotides align to TRBD1. Unmatched junction bases numbered 7, after V lost 5 bases and J lost 9 bases. This CDR3 has 13 residues. In germline, CDR1 is SGHTA, CDR2 FQGNSA. In nucleotides, the CDR3 is TGTGCCAGCAGCCGTCAAGACAGGGGGCGGCAGTACTTC. Its translation: CASSRQDRGRQYF.

This clonotype was recorded many times. The chain joins TRBV6-5 to TRBJ1-3; a weak D match, TRBD1 (5 bases). V was pared by 2 bases and J by 7 bases, with 15 bases between. The CDR3 sequence is 15 residues long. Germline V gene lookup returns CDR1 MNHEY and CDR2 SVGAGI. This CDR3 reads CASSYEWDPRNTIYF. For the CDR3, the DNA is TGTGCCAGCAGTTACGAGTGGGACCCCAGGAACACCATATATTTT.

The sample holds many counts of this clonotype. The J gene is TRBJ2-3, the V gene TRBV7-9; TRBD1 is a possible D gene (5 bases). The CDR3 is made up of 14 amino acids. V gave up 5 bases and J gave up 6 bases, with 15 bases separating them. Germline values: CDR1 SEHNR, CDR2 FQNEAQ (reference sequence). The CDR3 nucleotides read TGTGCCAGCAGCCCAAGACAGCTTCCCGATACGCAGTATTTT. Residues: CASSPRQLPDTQYF.